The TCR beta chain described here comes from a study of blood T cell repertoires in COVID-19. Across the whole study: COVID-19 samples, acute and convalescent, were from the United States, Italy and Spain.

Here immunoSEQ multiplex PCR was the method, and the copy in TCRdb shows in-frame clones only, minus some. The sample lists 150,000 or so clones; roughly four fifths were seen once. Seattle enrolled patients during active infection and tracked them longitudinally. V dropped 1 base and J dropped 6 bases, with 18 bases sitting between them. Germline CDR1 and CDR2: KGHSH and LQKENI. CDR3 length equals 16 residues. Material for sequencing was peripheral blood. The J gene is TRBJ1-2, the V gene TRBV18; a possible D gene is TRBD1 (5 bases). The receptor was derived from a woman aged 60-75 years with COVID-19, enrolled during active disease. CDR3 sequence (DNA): TGTGCCAGCTCACCACTAAGTAGGCAGGGCCGGGATGGCTACACCTTC. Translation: CASSPLSRQGRDGYTF.